This paragraph reports one T cell receptor beta chain. Its antigen is currently unknown. The data originate from a study of cytomegalovirus exposure and HLA in healthy donors. Study-level points and caveats: The study listed under 200 cytomegalovirus-associated TCR beta chains.

Trimming removed 9 bases from V and 10 bases from J; junction bases left unmatched: 9. The CDR3 extends over 13 amino acids. Germline V gene lookup returns CDR1 MDHEN and CDR2 SYDVKM. Profiling relied on immunoSEQ multiplex PCR, and the TCRdb table lists in-frame clones only, not all of them. The table includes tens of thousands of clones, around 90% detected once. Sequenced sample: PBMCs. The chain couples TRBV28 to TRBJ2-1; 10 positions match TRBD1. The TCR sequence derives from a man between 18 and 35 years old in good health and CMV-seronegative. The CDR3, as DNA: TGTGCCAGTTCCGGACAGGGGGATCGGGAGCAGTTCTTC. Translation gives CASSGQGDREQFF.